This note documents a single T cell receptor beta chain sequence. Using immunoSEQ multiplex PCR, the repertoire was profiled, and TCRdb retains in-frame clones only, with some absent. The sample lists around 12,000 clones; around 88% were seen once. V was cut by 7 bases and J by 2 bases, with 8 bases left in between. The CDR3 sequence is 11 residues long. Germline V gives CDR1 SQVTM, CDR2 ANQGSEA. The data stem from a study of T cell changes during pregnancy in multiple sclerosis. The chain uses TRBV29-1 and TRBJ2-5, with a possible D match to TRBD2 (6 bases). The clonotype originates from a female donor in good health, enrolled as a control in a pregnancy study. The specimen comprised CD8+ T cells from peripheral blood mononuclear cells, sampled in the second trimester of pregnancy. CDR3 region: CSGLGQETQYF. The DNA for the CDR3 is TGCAGCGGACTAGGACAAGAGACCCAGTACTTC.